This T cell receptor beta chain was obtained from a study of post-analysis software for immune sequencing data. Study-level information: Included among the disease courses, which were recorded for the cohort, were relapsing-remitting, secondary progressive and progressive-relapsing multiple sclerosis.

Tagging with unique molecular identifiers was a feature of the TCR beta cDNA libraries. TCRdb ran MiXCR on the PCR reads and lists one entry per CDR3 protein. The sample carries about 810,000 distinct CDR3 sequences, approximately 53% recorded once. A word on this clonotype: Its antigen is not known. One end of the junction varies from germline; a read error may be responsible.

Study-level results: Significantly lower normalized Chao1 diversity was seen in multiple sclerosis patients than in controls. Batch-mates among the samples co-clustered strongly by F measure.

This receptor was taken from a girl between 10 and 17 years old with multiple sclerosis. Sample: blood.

This CDR3 reads CASGLAFGGQNIQYF. The CDR3 DNA reads as TGCGCCAGCGGCTTGGCGTTCGGGGGGCAAAACATTCAGTACTTC. The chain combines TRBV5-1 with TRBJ2-4; TRBD2 might be the D (7 bases). The V gene's germline CDR1 is SGHRS and CDR2 YFSETQ. This CDR3 region has 15 residues. Full variable domain (remainder filled in from reference TRBV5-1 and TRBJ2-4): KAGVTQTPRYLIKTRGQQVTLSCSPISGHRSVSWYQQTPGQGLQFLFEYFSETQRNKGNFPGRFSGRQFSNSRSEMNVSTLELGDSALYLCASGLAFGGQNIQYFGAGTRLSVL.